The clone carrying this T cell receptor (beta chain) was picked up many times. Antigen: not known. These data belong to a study of T cell repertoires in cytomegalovirus infection. Germline values: CDR1 ENHRY, CDR2 SYGVKD. The CDR3 totals 13 residues. Trimming took off 4 bases at V and 4 bases at J, with 7 bases between the two ends. MiXCR, applied by TCRdb to the reads, yields one record per CDR3 protein. Here the sample spans approximately 280,000 distinct CDR3 sequences, roughly a fifth being singletons. The TCR was taken from a human donor in good health (CMV status not recorded). Some clones in this sample may be carry-over from other donors' samples. The rearrangement links TRBV10-3 to TRBJ1-4; no reliable D call. Sequencing was performed on cultured PBMCs, taken from culture after CMV antigen stimulation. The CDR3 DNA sequence: TGTGCCATCAGTGGCCGGGATAATGAAAAACTGTTTTTT. Amino acid sequence: CAISGRDNEKLFF.